This record looks at one T cell receptor (beta chain) sequence and its context. Its antigen is unidentified. This specimen belongs to a study of T cell repertoires in cytomegalovirus infection. Background on the study: Based on public TCR beta signatures, there were indications of CMV infection and of a matching HLA type.

MiXCR, run by TCRdb on the reads, gives a single entry per CDR3 protein. The data show about 530,000 distinct CDR3 sequences, about 30% seen once. Study-level results: Cumulative public TCR beta family frequency identified carriers of CMV plus the relevant HLA. CMV-specific TCR beta clonotypes restricted by HLA-C dominated the ex vivo response.

This CDR3 comprises 17 residues. CDR1 is LNHDA and CDR2 is SQIVND in the germline V gene (reference sequence). The V gene lost 4 bases and the J gene lost 5 bases, with 24 bases spanning the gap. The clonotype was recovered from a human donor in good health (CMV status not recorded). Some clones in this sample may be carry-over from other donors' samples. Specimen: PBMCs. The chain recombines TRBV19 with TRBJ2-7; possible D gene TRBD2, 6 bases. The CDR3 protein is CASSRAGPLGVVHEQYF. Here the CDR3 DNA reads TGTGCCAGTAGTAGGGCGGGGCCCCTCGGGGTCGTCCACGAGCAGTACTTC. Full variable domain (missing parts from reference TRBV19 and TRBJ2-7): DGGITQSPKYLFRKEGQNVTLSCEQNLNHDAMYWYRQDPGQGLRLIYYSQIVNDFQKGDIAEGYSVSREKKESFPLTVTSAQKNPTAFYLCASSRAGPLGVVHEQYFGPGTRLTVT.